The T cell receptor (beta chain) under discussion was sequenced for a study of CD8+CD57+ T cells in acquired aplastic anemia. Study-level information: Average DNA yield from sorted CD4+ and CD8+ cells was 3.2 ug. Study-level points and caveats: Overlapping CD8+ CDR3 repertoires of patients and controls contained under 35 shared sequences.

About this clonotype itself: Its target is unknown.

All patients picked for sequencing had shown, by flow cytometry, an expansion of CD8+CD57+ cells. The study profiled TCR beta VDJ and CDR3 using genomic DNA as template. MiXCR was run by TCRdb on the reads, yielding one entry per CDR3 protein. The sample shows 200,000 to 250,000 distinct CDR3 sequences, more than 55% of them seen only once. The germline gives CDR1 LNHDA, CDR2 SQIVND (reference sequence). V was trimmed by 3 bases and J by 3 bases, leaving 12 bases between them. This CDR3 region has 14 residues. The sample comprised sorted CD4+, CD8+, or CD8+CD57+ T cells (not recorded which) from PBMCs. The chain joins TRBV19 to TRBJ2-7; weak D call: TRBD1 (6 bases). This clonotype originated in a human donor with aplastic anemia. The CDR3 DNA reads TGTGCCAGTAGTATGTTAGGGGGAATCTACGAGCAGTACTTC. It is translated as CASSMLGGIYEQYF. Based on the CDR3 plus reference TRBV19 and TRBJ2-7, the full variable domain is DGGITQSPKYLFRKEGQNVTLSCEQNLNHDAMYWYRQDPGQGLRLIYYSQIVNDFQKGDIAEGYSVSREKKESFPLTVTSAQKNPTAFYLCASSMLGGIYEQYFGPGTRLTVT.